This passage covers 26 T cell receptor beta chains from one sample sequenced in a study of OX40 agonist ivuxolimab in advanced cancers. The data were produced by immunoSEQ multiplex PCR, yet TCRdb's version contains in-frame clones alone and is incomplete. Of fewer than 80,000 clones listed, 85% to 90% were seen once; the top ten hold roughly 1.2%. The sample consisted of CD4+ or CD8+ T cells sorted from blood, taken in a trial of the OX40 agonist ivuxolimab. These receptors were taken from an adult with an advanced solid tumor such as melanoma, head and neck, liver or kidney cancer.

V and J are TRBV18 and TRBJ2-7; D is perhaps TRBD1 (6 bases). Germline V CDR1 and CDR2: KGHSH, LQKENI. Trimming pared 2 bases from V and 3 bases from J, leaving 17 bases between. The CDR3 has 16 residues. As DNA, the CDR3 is TGTGCCAGCTCACCATATAGTAACAGGGCAAGCTACGAGCAGTACTTC. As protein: CASSPYSNRASYEQYF.

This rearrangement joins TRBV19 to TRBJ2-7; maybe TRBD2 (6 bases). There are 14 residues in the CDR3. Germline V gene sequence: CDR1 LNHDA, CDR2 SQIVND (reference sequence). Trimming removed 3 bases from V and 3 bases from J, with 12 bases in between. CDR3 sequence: CASSIRVGGYEQYF. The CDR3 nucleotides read TGTGCCAGTAGTATCCGGGTGGGGGGCTACGAGCAGTACTTC.

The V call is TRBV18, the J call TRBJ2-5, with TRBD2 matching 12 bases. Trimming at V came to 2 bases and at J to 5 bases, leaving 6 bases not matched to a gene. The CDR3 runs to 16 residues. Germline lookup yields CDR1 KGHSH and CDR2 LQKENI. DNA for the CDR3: TGTGCCAGCTCACCAACGACTAGCGGGGGTGCGGAGACCCAGTACTTC. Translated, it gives CASSPTTSGGAETQYF.

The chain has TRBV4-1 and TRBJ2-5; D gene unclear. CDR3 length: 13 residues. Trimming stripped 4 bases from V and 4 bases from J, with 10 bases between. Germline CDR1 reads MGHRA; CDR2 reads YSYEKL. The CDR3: CASSPKVGETQYF. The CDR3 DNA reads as TGCGCCAGCAGCCCGAAGGTTGGAGAGACCCAGTACTTC.

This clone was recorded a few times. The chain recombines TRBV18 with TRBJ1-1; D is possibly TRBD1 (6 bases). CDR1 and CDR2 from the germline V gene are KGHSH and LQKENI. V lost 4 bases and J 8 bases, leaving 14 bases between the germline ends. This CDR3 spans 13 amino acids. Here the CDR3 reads CASSHYQQGEAFF. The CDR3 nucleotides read TGTGCCAGCTCACACTATCAGCAGGGGGAAGCTTTCTTT.

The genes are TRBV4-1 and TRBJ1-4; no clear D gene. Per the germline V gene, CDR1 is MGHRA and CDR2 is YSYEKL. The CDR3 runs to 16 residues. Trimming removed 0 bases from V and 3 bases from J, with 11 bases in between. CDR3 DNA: TGCGCCAGCAGCCAAGATCGCGGGGTGGCTAATGAAAAACTGTTTTTT. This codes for CASSQDRGVANEKLFF.

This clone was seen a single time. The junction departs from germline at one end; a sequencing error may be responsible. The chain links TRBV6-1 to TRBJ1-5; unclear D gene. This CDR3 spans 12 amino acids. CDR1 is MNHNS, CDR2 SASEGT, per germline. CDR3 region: CASIEGNQPQHF. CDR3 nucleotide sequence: TGTGCCAGCATTGAAGGGAATCAGCCCCAGCATTTT.

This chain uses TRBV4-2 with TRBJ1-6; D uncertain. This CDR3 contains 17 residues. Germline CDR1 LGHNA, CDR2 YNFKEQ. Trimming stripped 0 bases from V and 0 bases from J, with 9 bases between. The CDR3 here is CASSQDMGSSYNSPLHF. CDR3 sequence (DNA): TGTGCCAGCAGCCAAGATATGGGGAGCTCCTATAATTCACCCCTCCACTTT.

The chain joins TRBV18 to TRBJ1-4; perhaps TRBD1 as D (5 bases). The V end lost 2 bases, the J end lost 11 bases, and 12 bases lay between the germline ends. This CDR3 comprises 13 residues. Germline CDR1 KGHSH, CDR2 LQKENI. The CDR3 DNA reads TGTGCCAGCTCACCAGGGGGGGAGATTAAACTGTTTTTT. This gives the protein CASSPGGEIKLFF. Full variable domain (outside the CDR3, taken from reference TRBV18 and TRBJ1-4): NAGVMQNPRHLVRRRGQEARLRCSPMKGHSHVYWYRQLPEEGLKFMVYLQKENIIDESGMPKERFSAEFPKEGPSILRIQQVVRGDSAAYFCASSPGGEIKLFFGSGTQLSVL.

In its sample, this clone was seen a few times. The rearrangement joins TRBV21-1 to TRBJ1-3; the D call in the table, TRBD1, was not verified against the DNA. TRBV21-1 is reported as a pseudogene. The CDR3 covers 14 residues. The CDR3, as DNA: TGTGCCAGCAGGGGGCACGTCTCTGGAAACACCATATATTTT. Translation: CASRGHVSGNTIYF.

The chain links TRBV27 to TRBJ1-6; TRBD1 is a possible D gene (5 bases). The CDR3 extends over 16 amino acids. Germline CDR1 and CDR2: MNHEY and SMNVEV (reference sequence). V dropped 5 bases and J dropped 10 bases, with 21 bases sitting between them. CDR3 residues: CASSPTVGGVRSPLHF. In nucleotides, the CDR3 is TGTGCCAGCAGTCCCACGGTGGGGGGGGTACGATCACCCCTCCACTTT.

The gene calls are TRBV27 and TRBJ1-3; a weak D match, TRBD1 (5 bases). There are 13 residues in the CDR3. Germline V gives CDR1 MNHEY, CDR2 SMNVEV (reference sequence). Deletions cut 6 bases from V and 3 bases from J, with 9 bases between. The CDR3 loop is CASSSRVGNTIYF. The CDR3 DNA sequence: TGTGCCAGCAGCAGCAGGGTTGGAAACACCATATATTTT.

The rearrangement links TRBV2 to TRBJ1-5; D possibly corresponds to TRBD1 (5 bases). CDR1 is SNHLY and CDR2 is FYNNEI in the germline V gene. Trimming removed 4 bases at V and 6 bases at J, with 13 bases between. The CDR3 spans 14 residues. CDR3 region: CASSGQGGTQPQHF. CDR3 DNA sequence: TGTGCCAGCAGTGGGCAGGGCGGCACTCAGCCCCAGCATTTT.

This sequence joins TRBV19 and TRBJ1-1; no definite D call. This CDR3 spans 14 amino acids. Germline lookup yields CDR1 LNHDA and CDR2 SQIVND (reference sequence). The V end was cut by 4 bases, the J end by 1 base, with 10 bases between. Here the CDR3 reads CASSSRPRNTEAFF. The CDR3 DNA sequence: TGTGCCAGTAGTAGCAGGCCCCGGAACACTGAAGCTTTCTTT.

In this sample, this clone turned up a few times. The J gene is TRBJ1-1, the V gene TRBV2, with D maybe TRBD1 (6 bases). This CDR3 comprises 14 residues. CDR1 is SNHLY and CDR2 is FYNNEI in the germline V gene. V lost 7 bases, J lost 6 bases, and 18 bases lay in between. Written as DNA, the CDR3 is TGTGCCAGCATGGCGGGGACACCACCCTCTGAAGCTTTCTTT. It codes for CASMAGTPPSEAFF.

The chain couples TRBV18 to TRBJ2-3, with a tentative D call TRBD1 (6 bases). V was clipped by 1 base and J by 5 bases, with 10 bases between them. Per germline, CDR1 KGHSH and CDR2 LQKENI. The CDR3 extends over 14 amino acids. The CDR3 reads CASSPLGGRDTQYF. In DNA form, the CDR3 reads TGTGCCAGCTCACCACTTGGGGGCAGAGATACGCAGTATTTT.

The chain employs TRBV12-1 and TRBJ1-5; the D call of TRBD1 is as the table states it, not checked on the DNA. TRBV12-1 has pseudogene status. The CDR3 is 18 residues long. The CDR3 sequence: CASSFRSRDRGGGQPQHF. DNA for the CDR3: TGTGCCAGCAGCTTCAGGTCCCGGGACAGGGGAGGGGGTCAGCCCCAGCATTTT.

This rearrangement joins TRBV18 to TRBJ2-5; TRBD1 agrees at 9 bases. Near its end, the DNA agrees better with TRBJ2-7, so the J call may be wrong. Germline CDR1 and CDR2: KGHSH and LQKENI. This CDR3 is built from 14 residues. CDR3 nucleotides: TGTGCCAGCTCACCGAGGGACAGGGACTACGAGCAGTACTTC. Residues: CASSPRDRDYEQYF.

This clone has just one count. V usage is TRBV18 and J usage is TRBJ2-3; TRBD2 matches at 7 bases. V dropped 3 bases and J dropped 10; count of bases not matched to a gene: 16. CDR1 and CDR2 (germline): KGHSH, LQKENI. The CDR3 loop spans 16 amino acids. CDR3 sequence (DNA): TGTGCCAGCTCACCTCGCCTAGCGGATGGCTCACTTGCGCAGTATTTT. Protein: CASSPRLADGSLAQYF.

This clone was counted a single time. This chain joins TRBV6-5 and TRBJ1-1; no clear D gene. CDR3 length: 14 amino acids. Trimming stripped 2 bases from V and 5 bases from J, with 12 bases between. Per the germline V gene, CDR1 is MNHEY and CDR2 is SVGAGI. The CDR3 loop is CASSYVLGRTEAFF. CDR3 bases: TGTGCCAGCAGTTACGTCCTCGGGAGGACTGAAGCTTTCTTT.

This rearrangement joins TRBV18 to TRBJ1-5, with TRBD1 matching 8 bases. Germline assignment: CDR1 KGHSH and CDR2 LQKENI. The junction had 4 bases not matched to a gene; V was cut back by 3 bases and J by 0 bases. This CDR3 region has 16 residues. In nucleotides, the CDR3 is TGTGCCAGCTCACCTGGGACAGGAACTAGCAATCAGCCCCAGCATTTT. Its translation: CASSPGTGTSNQPQHF.

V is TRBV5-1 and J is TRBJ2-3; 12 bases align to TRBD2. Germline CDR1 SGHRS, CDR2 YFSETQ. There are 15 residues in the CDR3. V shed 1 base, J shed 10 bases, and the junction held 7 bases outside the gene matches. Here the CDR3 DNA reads TGCGCCAGCAGCTTGAGGGCTAGCGGGGGGGCGGCGCAGTATTTT. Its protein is CASSLRASGGAAQYF.

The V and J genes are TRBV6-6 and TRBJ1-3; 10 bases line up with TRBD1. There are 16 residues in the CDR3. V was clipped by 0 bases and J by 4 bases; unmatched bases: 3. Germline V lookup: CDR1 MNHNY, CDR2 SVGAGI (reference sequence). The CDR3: CASSYSDRGPGNTIYF. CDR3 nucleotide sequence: TGTGCCAGCAGTTACTCAGACAGGGGGCCCGGAAACACCATATATTTT.

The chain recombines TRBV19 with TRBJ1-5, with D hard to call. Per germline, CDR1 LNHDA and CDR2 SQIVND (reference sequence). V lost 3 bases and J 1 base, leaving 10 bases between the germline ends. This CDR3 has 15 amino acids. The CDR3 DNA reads TGTGCCAGTAGTATCGATAAGTGGAGCAATCAGCCCCAGCATTTT. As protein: CASSIDKWSNQPQHF.

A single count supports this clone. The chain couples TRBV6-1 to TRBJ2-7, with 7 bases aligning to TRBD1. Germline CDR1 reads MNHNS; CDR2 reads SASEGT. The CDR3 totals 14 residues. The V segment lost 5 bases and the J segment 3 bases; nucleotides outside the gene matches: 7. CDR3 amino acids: CASSSQGQYYEQYF. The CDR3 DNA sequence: TGTGCCAGCAGTTCCCAGGGACAGTACTACGAGCAGTACTTC.

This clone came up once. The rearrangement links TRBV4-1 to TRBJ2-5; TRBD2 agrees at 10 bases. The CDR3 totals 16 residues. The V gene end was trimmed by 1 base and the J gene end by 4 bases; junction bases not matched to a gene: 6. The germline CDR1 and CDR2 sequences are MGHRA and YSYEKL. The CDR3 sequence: CASSQGWVAGGETQYF. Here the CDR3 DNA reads TGCGCCAGCAGCCAAGGGTGGGTAGCGGGGGGAGAGACCCAGTACTTC.